A single sample gave rise to the 18 T cell receptor beta chains below, sequenced in a study of cytomegalovirus exposure and HLA in healthy donors listed by TCRdb under 2017. To prepare the library, the immunoSEQ multiplex PCR assay was applied. The table comes from immuneACCESS by way of TCRdb, which keeps in-frame sequences with V and J called. Part of the clones is missing from these tables; in studies checked, under half for an unresolved V gene and the rest for unknown reasons. For this sample the table gives 250,000 or so clones, of which more than 75% were detected only once. The ten largest clones take up 2.6% of the sample. The specimen sequenced was PBMCs. These receptors were obtained from a man aged 18 to 29 in good health and CMV-seronegative.

The genes are TRBV7-8 and TRBJ2-7; 9 bases align to TRBD2. The CDR3 has 15 residues. Germline CDR1 reads SGHVS; CDR2 reads FQNEAQ. The ends lost 0 bases at V and 3 bases at J; junction bases unmatched: 3. CDR3: CASSLALREGYEQYF. CDR3 DNA sequence: TGTGCCAGCAGCTTAGCGTTGCGGGAGGGCTACGAGCAGTACTTC.

The CDR3 sequence is CASSGSTGATTNEKLFF. Here the CDR3 DNA reads TGTGCCAGCAGTGGATCGACAGGCGCTACAACTAATGAAAAACTGTTTTTT. This chain connects TRBV2 to TRBJ1-4, with a possible D match to TRBD1 (6 bases). There are 17 residues in the CDR3. The ends were cut back, 4 bases at V and 0 bases at J, with 15 bases in the middle. The germline V gene has CDR1 SNHLY and CDR2 FYNNEI.

Points on this clone: Other nucleotide sequences in the sample specify the same CDR3. The V gene is TRBV9, the J gene TRBJ2-2; D gene ambiguous. CDR1 and CDR2 from the germline V gene are SGDLS and YYNGEE. The length of the CDR3 is 12 residues. V was trimmed by 0 bases and J by 7 bases, leaving 4 bases between them. CDR3 DNA: TGTGCCAGCAGCGTAGCGGGCGGGGAGCTGTTTTTT. It encodes CASSVAGGELFF. The variable domain in full, with the rest retrieved from reference TRBV9 and TRBJ2-2, is DSGVTQTPKHLITATGQRVTLRCSPRSGDLSVYWYQQSLDQGLQFLIQYYNGEERAKGNILERFSAQQFPDLHSELNLSSLELGDSALYFCASSVAGGELFFGEGSRLTVL.

The rearrangement uses TRBV5-1 and TRBJ2-1; 10 bases match TRBD2. Per the germline V gene, CDR1 is SGHRS and CDR2 is YFSETQ. This CDR3 region has 16 residues. V shed 4 bases, J shed 4 bases, and the junction held 8 bases outside the gene matches. CDR3 protein: CASSLTLAGAYNEQFF. The CDR3 DNA sequence: TGCGCCAGCAGCCTGACCCTAGCGGGGGCTTACAATGAGCAGTTCTTC. Looking up the rest from reference TRBV5-1 and TRBJ2-1 gives the full variable domain: KAGVTQTPRYLIKTRGQQVTLSCSPISGHRSVSWYQQTPGQGLQFLFEYFSETQRNKGNFPGRFSGRQFSNSRSEMNVSTLELGDSALYLCASSLTLAGAYNEQFFGPGTRLTVL.

The genes are TRBV9 and TRBJ2-3; 12 positions match TRBD2. The germline V gene encodes CDR1 SGDLS and CDR2 YYNGEE. V trimming: 1 base; J trimming: 0 bases; junction bases outside the gene matches: 6. The CDR3 is 18 residues long. The CDR3 loop reads CASSVTGLAGISTDTQYF. CDR3 in DNA: TGTGCCAGCAGCGTAACCGGACTAGCGGGGATAAGCACAGATACGCAGTATTTT.

The genes are TRBV2 and TRBJ2-6; D is perhaps TRBD2 (5 bases). This CDR3 contains 15 residues. Germline CDR1 reads SNHLY; CDR2 reads FYNNEI. Deletions cut 8 bases from V and 1 base from J, with 12 bases between. The CDR3, as DNA: TGTGCCAGCGGCGGACCGGGATCTGGGGCCAACGTCCTGACTTTC. As protein: CASGGPGSGANVLTF.

This clone was observed a handful of times. The chain recombines TRBV27 with TRBJ2-2, with 10 bases identical to TRBD2. The J segment lost 6 bases and the V segment lost 8 bases, leaving 9 bases of the junction unmatched. This CDR3 has 15 residues. Germline V CDR1 and CDR2: MNHEY, SMNVEV (reference sequence). The CDR3 bases are TGTGCCAGCCGACCTAGCGGGAGAAGCGCCGGGGAGCTGTTTTTT. This encodes CASRPSGRSAGELFF.

This clone was recorded a few times. This sequence joins TRBV7-9 and TRBJ2-2; TRBD1 might be the D (5 bases). The germline V gene has CDR1 SEHNR and CDR2 FQNEAQ (reference sequence). The CDR3 has 12 residues. With 3 bases removed from V and 6 bases from J, the gap between germline ends came to 5 bases. CDR3 residues: CASSFRAGELFF. The CDR3 DNA follows: TGTGCCAGCAGCTTCAGGGCCGGGGAGCTGTTTTTT.

This clone was observed a few times. The chain combines TRBV7-8 with TRBJ1-2; D call uncertain. V gave up 1 base and J gave up 8 bases, with 8 bases separating them. Looked up from germline, CDR1 is SGHVS and CDR2 is FQNEAQ. This CDR3 region has 12 residues. CDR3 DNA sequence: TGTGCCAGCAGCTTAGTTGGCAGGGGCTACACCTTC. Its translation: CASSLVGRGYTF.

The chain employs TRBV28 and TRBJ2-7; 9 bases align to TRBD1. The germline V gene encodes CDR1 MDHEN and CDR2 SYDVKM. Trimming at V came to 3 bases and at J to 2 bases, leaving 11 bases not matched to a gene. The CDR3 spans 17 residues. Here the CDR3 DNA reads TGTGCCAGCAGTTTCTCCACCGGGACAGGGACTACCTACGAGCAGTACTTC. Residues: CASSFSTGTGTTYEQYF.

This clone was detected only once. The rearrangement links TRBV30 to TRBJ2-1; TRBD2 agrees at 7 bases. CDR3 length: 14 amino acids. Germline assignment: CDR1 GTSNPN and CDR2 SVGIG (reference sequence). J lost 4 bases, V lost 5 bases, and 8 bases had no gene match. CDR3 in DNA: TGTGCCTGGGCGGCGACTAGCAGGTACAATGAGCAGTTCTTC. Residues: CAWAATSRYNEQFF.

The rearrangement uses TRBV11-2 and TRBJ2-3; the match to TRBD2 covers 7 bases. With 0 bases clipped from V and 1 base from J, the junction kept 4 bases outside the gene matches. Germline assignment: CDR1 SGHAT and CDR2 FQNNGV. The CDR3 is 16 residues long. The CDR3 sequence: CASSLEPSGRTDTQYF. The DNA for the CDR3 is TGTGCCAGCAGCTTAGAGCCTAGCGGACGCACAGATACGCAGTATTTT.

V gene TRBV29-1 combines with J gene TRBJ2-1, with 8 positions matching TRBD2. With 5 bases clipped from V and 6 bases from J, the junction kept 3 bases outside the gene matches. The germline V gene encodes CDR1 SQVTM and CDR2 ANQGSEA. The CDR3 extends over 12 amino acids. This CDR3 is CSVTGTSNEQFF. The CDR3 DNA follows: TGCAGCGTTACCGGGACTAGCAATGAGCAGTTCTTC.

The chain joins TRBV6-5 to TRBJ2-1, with D unresolved. The CDR3 totals 15 residues. Between the trimmed V and J ends, which lost 7 bases and 0 bases, there was a span of 13 bases. Germline assignment: CDR1 MNHEY and CDR2 SVGAGI. As DNA, the CDR3 is TGTGCCAGCACCGAAGACTCTAGCTCCTACAATGAGCAGTTCTTC. Its protein is CASTEDSSSYNEQFF.

The chain recombines TRBV29-1 with TRBJ2-3; D gene ambiguous. The ends were cut back, 5 bases at V and 0 bases at J, with 9 bases in the middle. There are 13 residues in the CDR3. CDR1 and CDR2 (germline): SQVTM, ANQGSEA. CDR3 sequence (DNA): TGCAGCGTTACGGAGTTCAGCACAGATACGCAGTATTTT. As protein: CSVTEFSTDTQYF.

The chain carries TRBV27 and TRBJ2-5; no definite D call. V was trimmed by 3 bases and J by 1 base, leaving 6 bases between them. The germline CDR1 and CDR2 sequences are MNHEY and SMNVEV (reference sequence). The CDR3 covers 13 residues. The CDR3 DNA sequence: TGTGCCAGCAGTTTGTGGAGCCAAGAGACCCAGTACTTC. The encoded protein is CASSLWSQETQYF.

The chain combines TRBV20-1 with TRBJ2-7; D is undetermined. The V end lost 1 base, the J end lost 7 bases, and 8 bases lay between the germline ends. In germline, CDR1 is DFQATT, CDR2 SNEGSKA (reference sequence). The CDR3 is made up of 11 amino acids. The CDR3 here is CSARADWEQYF. The CDR3 DNA reads as TGCAGTGCTAGAGCAGATTGGGAGCAGTACTTC.

The chain couples TRBV4-2 to TRBJ2-5, with TRBD2 matching 8 bases. The CDR3 is 16 amino acids. Germline loops: CDR1 LGHNA, CDR2 YNFKEQ. Germline trimming cut 4 bases from V and 5 bases from J; bases unmatched to any gene: 12. The CDR3 DNA is TGTGCCAGCAGCCTTAGGGGAGCGGGAGAGGGGGAGACCCAGTACTTC. Translated, it gives CASSLRGAGEGETQYF.